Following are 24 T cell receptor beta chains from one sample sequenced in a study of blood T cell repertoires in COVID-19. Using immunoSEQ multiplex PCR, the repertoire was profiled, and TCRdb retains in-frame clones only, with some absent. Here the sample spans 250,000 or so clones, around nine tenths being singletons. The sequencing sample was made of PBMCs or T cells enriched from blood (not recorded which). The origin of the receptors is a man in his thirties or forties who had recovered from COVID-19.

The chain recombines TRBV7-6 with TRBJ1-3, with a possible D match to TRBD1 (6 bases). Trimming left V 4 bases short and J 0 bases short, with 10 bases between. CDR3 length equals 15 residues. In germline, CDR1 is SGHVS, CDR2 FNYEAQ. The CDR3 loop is CASSSQGYSGNTIYF. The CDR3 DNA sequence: TGTGCCAGCAGCTCACAGGGCTACTCTGGAAACACCATATATTTT. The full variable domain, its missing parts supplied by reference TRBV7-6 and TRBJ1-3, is GAGVSQSPRYKVTKRGQDVALRCDPISGHVSLYWYRQALGQGPEFLTYFNYEAQQDKSGLPNDRFSAERPEGSISTLTIQRTEQRDSAMYRCASSSQGYSGNTIYFGEGSWLTVV.

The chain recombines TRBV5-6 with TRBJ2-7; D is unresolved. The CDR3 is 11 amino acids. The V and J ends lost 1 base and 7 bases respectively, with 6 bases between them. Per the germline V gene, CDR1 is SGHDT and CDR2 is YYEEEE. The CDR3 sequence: CASSLSEEQYF. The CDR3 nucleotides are TGTGCCAGCAGCTTGTCGGAGGAGCAGTACTTC.

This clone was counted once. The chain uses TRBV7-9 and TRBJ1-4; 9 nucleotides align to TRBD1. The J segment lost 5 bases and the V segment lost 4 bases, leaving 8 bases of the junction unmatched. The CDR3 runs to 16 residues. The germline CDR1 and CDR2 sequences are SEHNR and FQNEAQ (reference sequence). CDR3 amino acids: CASSSGQGRANEKLFF. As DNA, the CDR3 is TGTGCCAGCAGCTCGGGACAGGGAAGGGCCAATGAAAAACTGTTTTTT. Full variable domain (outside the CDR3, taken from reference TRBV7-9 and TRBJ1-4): DTGVSQNPRHKITKRGQNVTFRCDPISEHNRLYWYRQTLGQGPEFLTYFQNEAQLEKSRLLSDRFSAERPKGSFSTLEIQRTEQGDSAMYLCASSSGQGRANEKLFFGSGTQLSVL.

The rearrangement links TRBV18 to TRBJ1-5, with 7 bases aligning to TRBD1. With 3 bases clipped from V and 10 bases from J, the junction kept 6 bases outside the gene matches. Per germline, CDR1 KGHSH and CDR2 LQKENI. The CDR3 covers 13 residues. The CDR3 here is CASSPGQEFPQHF. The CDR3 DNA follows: TGTGCCAGCTCACCTGGACAGGAGTTCCCCCAGCATTTT.

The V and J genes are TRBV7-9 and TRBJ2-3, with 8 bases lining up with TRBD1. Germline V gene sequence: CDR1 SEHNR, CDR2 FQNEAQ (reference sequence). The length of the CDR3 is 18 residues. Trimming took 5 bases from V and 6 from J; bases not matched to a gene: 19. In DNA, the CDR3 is TGTGCCAGCAGCCCACGTATCTCCGGGACAGGTATCACGGATACGCAGTATTTT. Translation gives CASSPRISGTGITDTQYF.

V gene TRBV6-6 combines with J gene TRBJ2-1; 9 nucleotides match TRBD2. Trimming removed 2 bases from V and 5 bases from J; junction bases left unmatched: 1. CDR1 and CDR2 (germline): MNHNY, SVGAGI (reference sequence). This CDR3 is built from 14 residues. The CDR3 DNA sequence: TGTGCCAGCAGTTACGTAGCGGGGGACAATGAGCAGTTCTTC. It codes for CASSYVAGDNEQFF.

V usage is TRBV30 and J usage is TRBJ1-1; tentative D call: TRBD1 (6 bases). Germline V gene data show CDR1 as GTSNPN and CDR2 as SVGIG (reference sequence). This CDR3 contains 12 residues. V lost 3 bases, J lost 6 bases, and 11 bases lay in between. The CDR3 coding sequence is TGTGCCTGGAGGGGAGGGGGACCTGAAGCTTTCTTT. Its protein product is CAWRGGGPEAFF.

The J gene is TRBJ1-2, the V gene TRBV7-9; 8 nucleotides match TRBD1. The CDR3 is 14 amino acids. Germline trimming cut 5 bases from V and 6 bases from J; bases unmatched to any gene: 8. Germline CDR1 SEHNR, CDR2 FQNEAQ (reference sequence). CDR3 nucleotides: TGTGCCAGCAGCGCCACAGGGGGGGGTGATGGCTACACCTTC. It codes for CASSATGGGDGYTF. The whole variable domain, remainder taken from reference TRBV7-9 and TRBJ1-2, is DTGVSQNPRHKITKRGQNVTFRCDPISEHNRLYWYRQTLGQGPEFLTYFQNEAQLEKSRLLSDRFSAERPKGSFSTLEIQRTEQGDSAMYLCASSATGGGDGYTFGSGTRLTVV.

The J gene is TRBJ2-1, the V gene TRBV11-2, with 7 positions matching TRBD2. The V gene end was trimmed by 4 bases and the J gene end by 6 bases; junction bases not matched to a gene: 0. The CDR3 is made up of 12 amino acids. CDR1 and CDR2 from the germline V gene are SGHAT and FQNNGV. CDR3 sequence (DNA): TGTGCCAGCAGCTCGGGGGGCAATGAGCAGTTCTTC. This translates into CASSSGGNEQFF.

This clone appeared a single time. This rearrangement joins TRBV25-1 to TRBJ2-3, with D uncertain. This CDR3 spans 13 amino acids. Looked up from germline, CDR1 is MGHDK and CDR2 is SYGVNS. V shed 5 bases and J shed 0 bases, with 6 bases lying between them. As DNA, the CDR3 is TGTGCCAGCAGTCACTCCAGCACAGATACGCAGTATTTT. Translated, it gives CASSHSSTDTQYF.

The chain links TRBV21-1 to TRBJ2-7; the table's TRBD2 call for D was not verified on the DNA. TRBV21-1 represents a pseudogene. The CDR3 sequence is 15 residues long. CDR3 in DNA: TGTGCCAGCAGCCACGCACTTTCCCTCTCCTACGAGCAGTACTTC. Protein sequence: CASSHALSLSYEQYF.

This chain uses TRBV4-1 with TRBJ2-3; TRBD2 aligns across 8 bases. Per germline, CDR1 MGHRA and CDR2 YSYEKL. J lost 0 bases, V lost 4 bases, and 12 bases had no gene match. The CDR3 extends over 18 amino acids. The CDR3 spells CASSLGSRAGVSTDTQYF. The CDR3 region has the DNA TGCGCCAGCAGCCTTGGTAGCAGAGCGGGAGTGAGCACAGATACGCAGTATTTT.

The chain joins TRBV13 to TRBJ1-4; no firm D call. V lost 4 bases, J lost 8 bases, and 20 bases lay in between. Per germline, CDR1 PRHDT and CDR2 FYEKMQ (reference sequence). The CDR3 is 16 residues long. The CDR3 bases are TGTGCCAGCAGCTCGAATACAGAAACCGATGGGGAAAAACTGTTTTTT. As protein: CASSSNTETDGEKLFF.

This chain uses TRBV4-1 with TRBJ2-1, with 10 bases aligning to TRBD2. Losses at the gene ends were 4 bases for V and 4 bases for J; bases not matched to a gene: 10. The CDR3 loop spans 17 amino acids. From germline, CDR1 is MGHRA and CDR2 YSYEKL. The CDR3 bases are TGCGCCAGCAGCCCCCATGTAGCAGCGGGAGGGTACAATGAGCAGTTCTTC. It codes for CASSPHVAAGGYNEQFF.

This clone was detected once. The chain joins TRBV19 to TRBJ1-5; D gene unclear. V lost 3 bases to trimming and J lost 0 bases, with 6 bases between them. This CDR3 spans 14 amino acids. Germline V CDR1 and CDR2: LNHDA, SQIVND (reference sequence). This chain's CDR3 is CASSIENSNQPQHF. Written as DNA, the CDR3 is TGTGCCAGTAGTATCGAGAATAGCAATCAGCCCCAGCATTTT.

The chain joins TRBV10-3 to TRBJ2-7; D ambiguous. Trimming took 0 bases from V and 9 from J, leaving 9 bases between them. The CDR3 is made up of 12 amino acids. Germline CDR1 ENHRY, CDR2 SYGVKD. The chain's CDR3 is CAISESPSRQYF. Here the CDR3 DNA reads TGTGCCATCAGTGAGTCCCCCTCCAGGCAGTACTTC.

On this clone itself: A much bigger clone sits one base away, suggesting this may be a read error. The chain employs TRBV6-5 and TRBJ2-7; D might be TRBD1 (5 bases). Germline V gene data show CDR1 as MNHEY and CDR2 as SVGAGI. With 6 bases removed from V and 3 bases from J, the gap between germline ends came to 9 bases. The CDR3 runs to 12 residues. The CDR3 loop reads CASSQTGYEQYF. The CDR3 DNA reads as TGTGCCAGCAGCCAAACAGGCTACGAGCAGTACTTC.

The CDR3 DNA follows: TGTGCCAGCAGTTATGGCGGGAGACCCTACGAGCAGTACTTC. Translation: CASSYGGRPYEQYF. The chain is built from TRBV6-6 and TRBJ2-7; 7 nucleotides match TRBD2. V was clipped by 3 bases and J by 2 bases; unmatched bases: 4. The CDR3 is made up of 14 amino acids. Germline V lookup: CDR1 MNHNY, CDR2 SVGAGI (reference sequence).

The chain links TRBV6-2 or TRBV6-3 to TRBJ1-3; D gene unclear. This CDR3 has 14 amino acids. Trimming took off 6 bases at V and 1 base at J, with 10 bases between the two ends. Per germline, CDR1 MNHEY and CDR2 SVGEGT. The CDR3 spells CASSRTQSGNTIYF. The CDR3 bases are TGTGCCAGCAGCCGGACTCAGTCTGGAAACACCATATATTTT.

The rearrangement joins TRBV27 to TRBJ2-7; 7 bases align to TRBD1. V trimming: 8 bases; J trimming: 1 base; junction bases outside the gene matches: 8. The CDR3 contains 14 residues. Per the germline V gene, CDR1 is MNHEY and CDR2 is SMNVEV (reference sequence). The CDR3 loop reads CASQRTGPSYEQYF. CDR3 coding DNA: TGTGCCAGCCAGCGGACAGGTCCTTCCTACGAGCAGTACTTC.

Written as DNA, the CDR3 is TGTGCCAGCCTACTTGGACAGGGCTTCACCGGGGAGCTGTTTTTT. Its translation is CASLLGQGFTGELFF. The J gene is TRBJ2-2, the V gene TRBV19; 8 nucleotides line up with TRBD1. Trimming cost V 9 bases and J 4 bases; bases outside gene matches: 10. The V gene's germline CDR1 is LNHDA and CDR2 SQIVND (reference sequence). The CDR3 is 15 residues long.

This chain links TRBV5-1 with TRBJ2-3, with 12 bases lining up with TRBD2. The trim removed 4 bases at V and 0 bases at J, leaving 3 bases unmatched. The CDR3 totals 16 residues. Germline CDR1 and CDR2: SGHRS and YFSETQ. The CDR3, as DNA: TGCGCCAGCAGCCCTAGCGGGGGGGCTAGCACAGATACGCAGTATTTT. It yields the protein CASSPSGGASTDTQYF.

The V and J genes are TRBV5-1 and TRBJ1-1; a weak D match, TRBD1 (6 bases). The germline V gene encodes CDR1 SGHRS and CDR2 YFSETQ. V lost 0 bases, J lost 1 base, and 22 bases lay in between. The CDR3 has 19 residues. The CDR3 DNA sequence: TGCGCCAGCAGCTTGGCGATAGGCTTGCCAGGGGCGAAGAACACTGAAGCTTTCTTT. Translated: CASSLAIGLPGAKNTEAFF.

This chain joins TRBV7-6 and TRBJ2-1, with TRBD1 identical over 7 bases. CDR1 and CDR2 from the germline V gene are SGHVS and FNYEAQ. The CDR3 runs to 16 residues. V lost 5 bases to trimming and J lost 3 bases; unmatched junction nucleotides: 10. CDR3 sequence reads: CASSHRRTGSYNEQFF. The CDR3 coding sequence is TGTGCCAGCAGCCACCGTCGGACAGGCAGCTACAATGAGCAGTTCTTC.